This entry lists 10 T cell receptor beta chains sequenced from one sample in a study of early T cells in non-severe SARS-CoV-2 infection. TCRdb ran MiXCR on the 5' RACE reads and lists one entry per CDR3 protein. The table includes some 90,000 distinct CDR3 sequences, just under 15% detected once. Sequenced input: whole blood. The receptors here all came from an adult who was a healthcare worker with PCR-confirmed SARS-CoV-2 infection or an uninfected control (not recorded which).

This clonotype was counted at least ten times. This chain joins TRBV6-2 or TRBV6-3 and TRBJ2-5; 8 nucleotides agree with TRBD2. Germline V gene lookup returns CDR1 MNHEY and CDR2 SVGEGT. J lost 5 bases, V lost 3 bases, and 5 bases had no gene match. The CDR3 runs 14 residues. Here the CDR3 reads CASSYGGRIETQYF. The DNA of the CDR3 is TGTGCCAGCAGTTATGGCGGGAGGATTGAGACCCAGTACTTC.

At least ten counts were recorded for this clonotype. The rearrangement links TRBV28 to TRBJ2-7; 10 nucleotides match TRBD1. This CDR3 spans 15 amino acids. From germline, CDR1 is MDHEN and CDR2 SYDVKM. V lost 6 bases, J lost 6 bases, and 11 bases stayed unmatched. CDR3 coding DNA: TGTGCCAGCAGCACTACCGGGACAGGGGCCCTCGAGCAGTACTTC. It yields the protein CASSTTGTGALEQYF.

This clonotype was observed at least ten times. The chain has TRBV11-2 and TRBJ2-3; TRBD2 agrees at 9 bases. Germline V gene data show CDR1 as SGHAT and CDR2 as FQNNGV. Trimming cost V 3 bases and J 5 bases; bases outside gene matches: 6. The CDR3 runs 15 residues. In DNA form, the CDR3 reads TGTGCCAGCAGCTTCGGTAGCGGGGGCGGAGATACGCAGTATTTT. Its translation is CASSFGSGGGDTQYF.

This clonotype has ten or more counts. CDR3 loop: CASSSGVSYEQYF. CDR3 nucleotides: TGTGCCAGCAGTTCCGGGGTCTCCTACGAGCAGTACTTC. V usage is TRBV6-6 and J usage is TRBJ2-7; D possibly corresponds to TRBD2 (5 bases). Germline V gives CDR1 MNHNY, CDR2 SVGAGI (reference sequence). V was clipped by 4 bases and J by 0 bases, with 7 bases between them. The CDR3 consists of 13 residues.

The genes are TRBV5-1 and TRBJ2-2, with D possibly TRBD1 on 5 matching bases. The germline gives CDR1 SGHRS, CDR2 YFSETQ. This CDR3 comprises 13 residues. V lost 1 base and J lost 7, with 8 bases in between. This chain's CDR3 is CASSLQGFGELFF. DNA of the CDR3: TGCGCCAGCAGCTTGCAGGGATTCGGGGAGCTGTTTTTT.

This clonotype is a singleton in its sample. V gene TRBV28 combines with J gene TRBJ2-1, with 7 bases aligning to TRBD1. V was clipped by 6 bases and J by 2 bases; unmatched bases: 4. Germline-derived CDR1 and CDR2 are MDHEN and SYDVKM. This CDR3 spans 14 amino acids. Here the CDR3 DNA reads TGTGCCAGCAGAGTTGGGACAGCCTACAATGAGCAGTTCTTC. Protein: CASRVGTAYNEQFF.

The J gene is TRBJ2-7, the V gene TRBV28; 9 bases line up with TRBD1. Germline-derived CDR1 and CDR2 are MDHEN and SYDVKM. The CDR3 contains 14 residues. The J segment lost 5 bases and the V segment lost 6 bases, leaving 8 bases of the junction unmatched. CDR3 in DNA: TGTGCCAGCAGGGGGGGGACAGGGACTCACGAGCAGTACTTC. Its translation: CASRGGTGTHEQYF.

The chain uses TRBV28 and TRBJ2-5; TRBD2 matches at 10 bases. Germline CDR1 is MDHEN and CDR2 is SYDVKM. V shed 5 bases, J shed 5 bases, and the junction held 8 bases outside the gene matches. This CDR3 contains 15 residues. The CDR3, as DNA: TGTGCCAGCAGTCCTTCTAGCGGGAGCCACGAGACCCAGTACTTC. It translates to CASSPSSGSHETQYF.

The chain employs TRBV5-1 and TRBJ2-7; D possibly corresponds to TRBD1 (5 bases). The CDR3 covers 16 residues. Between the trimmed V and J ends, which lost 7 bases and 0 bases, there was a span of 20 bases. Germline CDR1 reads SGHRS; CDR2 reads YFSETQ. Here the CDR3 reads CASRPGGPGISYEQYF. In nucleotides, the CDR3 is TGCGCCAGCCGACCCGGCGGACCAGGGATCTCCTACGAGCAGTACTTC.

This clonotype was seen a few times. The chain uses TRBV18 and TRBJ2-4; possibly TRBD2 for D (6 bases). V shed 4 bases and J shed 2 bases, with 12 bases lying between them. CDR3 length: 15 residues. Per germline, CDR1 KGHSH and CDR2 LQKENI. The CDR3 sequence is CASSLEAGSKNIQYF. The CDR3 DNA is TGTGCCAGCTCACTTGAGGCGGGGTCCAAAAACATTCAGTACTTC.